The clone carrying this TCR beta chain showed up many times. The data were taken from a study of T-cell reconstitution after alpha-beta-depleted transplantation in children. Unique molecular identifiers were incorporated when the TCRbeta library was constructed. TCRdb reanalysed the PCR reads using MiXCR and keeps one entry per CDR3 protein. The sample lists a few hundred thousand distinct CDR3 sequences, more than 7.5% seen once, with around 5% in the top ten. V lost 4 bases and J 0 bases, leaving 13 bases between the germline ends. The CDR3 spans 16 residues. The V gene's germline CDR1 is LNHDA and CDR2 SQIVND (reference sequence).

Sequencing was performed on PBMCs from the stem cell graft donor, taken from the stem cell graft. The source is a human donor who donated a stem cell graft to a child with SCID. The chain recombines TRBV19 with TRBJ1-3; maybe TRBD1 (5 bases). The CDR3 region is CASSTGTERSGNTIYF. The CDR3 DNA reads as TGTGCCAGTAGTACAGGGACGGAGCGCTCTGGAAACACCATATATTTT.